This T cell receptor (beta chain) derives from a study of cytomegalovirus exposure and HLA in healthy donors. General observations from the study: Indistinguishable V segments such as TRBV6-2 and TRBV6-3 were excluded. CMV serostatus was the sole immune exposure data available. Presence/absence analyses took donor sequencing depth as roughly uniform.

PCR was performed using 60 Vbeta and 13 Jbeta primers. The table came from immunoSEQ multiplex PCR; TCRdb's copy has only in-frame clones and leaves some out. The table records more than 130,000 clones, around three quarters of them present only once. The CDR3 totals 14 residues. From germline, CDR1 is MGHRA and CDR2 YSYEKL. The V end was cut by 1 base, the J end by 5 bases, with 9 bases between. Donors had nominal health at sampling but likely had unrecorded immune exposures. For this clone: What it binds is not known.

The sequence was obtained from a man aged 25-45 years in good health and CMV-seronegative. Sequenced: PBMCs. The rearrangement uses TRBV4-1 and TRBJ1-5; the D gene is possibly TRBD1 (5 bases). In nucleotides, the CDR3 is TGCGCCAGCAGCCAAGCGGGAGGGGATCAGCCCCAGCATTTT. Its translation is CASSQAGGDQPQHF.